The 18 T cell receptor beta chains presented below share a single source sample, sequenced in a study of T cells in Graves' hyperthyroidism and ophthalmopathy. Researchers took RNA transcripts and amplified the TCR beta CDR3 regions from them. Initially, a first-round RT-PCR of the TCR CDR3 employed the HTBI primer set. TCRdb used MiXCR to reprocess the multiplex PCR reads, holding one entry per CDR3 protein. The profile shows a few hundred thousand distinct CDR3 sequences, approximately 18% of them singletons. Sequenced: blood. These receptors all stem from a woman in her thirties or forties with Graves' ophthalmopathy.

This clonotype was seen ten or more times. The genes are TRBV25-1 and TRBJ1-2; D unclear. Germline CDR1 and CDR2: MGHDK and SYGVNS. This CDR3 has 12 residues. The germline V and J ends were trimmed by 6 bases and 7 bases, with 12 bases remaining between them. The CDR3 nucleotides are TGTGCCAGCAGCCAGAGAGCGAGTGGCTACACCTTC. Its protein is CASSQRASGYTF.

In this sample, this clonotype turned up many times. The chain has TRBV15 and TRBJ2-5; D might be TRBD2 (5 bases). V lost 0 bases and J lost 1, with 15 bases in between. This CDR3 contains 17 residues. Germline V lookup: CDR1 LNHNV, CDR2 YYDKDF (reference sequence). The CDR3: CATSRDSGFSLQETQYF. The CDR3 DNA sequence: TGTGCCACCAGCAGAGACAGCGGCTTCTCCCTCCAAGAGACCCAGTACTTC.

This clonotype was detected ten times or more. This chain uses TRBV7-6 with TRBJ2-7; 9 bases fit TRBD1. The germline V gene has CDR1 SGHVS and CDR2 FNYEAQ. Trimming removed 5 bases from V and 4 bases from J; junction bases left unmatched: 12. CDR3 length equals 16 residues. As DNA, the CDR3 is TGTGCCAGCAGCCCAGAGTATGGGACAGGGTTGTACGAGCAGTACTTC. It is translated as CASSPEYGTGLYEQYF.

The count of this clonotype is one. The junction departs from germline at one end; a sequencing error may be responsible. V usage is TRBV15 and J usage is TRBJ1-5; no clear D gene. CDR3 length: 17 residues. Germline V gene lookup returns CDR1 LNHNV and CDR2 YYDKDF (reference sequence). CDR3 in amino acids: CATSGDLSTTVNQPQHF. The CDR3 coding sequence is TGTGCCACCAGCGGAGATCTAAGCACGACTGTAAATCAGCCCCAGCATTTT.

Many counts were recorded for this clonotype. V is TRBV5-1 and J is TRBJ1-3; the D is unclear. The V and J ends lost 0 bases and 0 bases respectively, with 10 bases between them. The CDR3 contains 16 residues. Germline V gene lookup returns CDR1 SGHRS and CDR2 YFSETQ. CDR3 residues: CASSLGGQFSGNTIYF. The CDR3 nucleotides are TGCGCCAGCAGCTTGGGCGGGCAATTCTCTGGAAACACCATATATTTT. The whole variable domain, filled in from reference TRBV5-1 and TRBJ1-3, reads KAGVTQTPRYLIKTRGQQVTLSCSPISGHRSVSWYQQTPGQGLQFLFEYFSETQRNKGNFPGRFSGRQFSNSRSEMNVSTLELGDSALYLCASSLGGQFSGNTIYFGEGSWLTVV.

This clonotype was picked up a small number of times. This likely comes from a read error, as the CDR3 has no conserved phenylalanine or tryptophan at its end. The chain employs TRBV3-1 and TRBJ2-7, with 7 bases aligning to TRBD2. Germline V gene lookup returns CDR1 LGHDT and CDR2 YNNKEL (reference sequence). The CDR3 contains 16 residues. The trim removed 3 bases at V and 6 bases at J, leaving 14 bases unmatched. The CDR3 region is CASSQIAAGYLGEQYS. The CDR3 nucleotides are TGTGCCAGCAGCCAGATTGCAGCGGGATATCTGGGCGAGCAGTACTCC.

This clonotype was recorded many times. The DNA for the CDR3 is TGTGCCAGCAGGCGAACTGAAGCTTTCTTT. The encoded protein is CASRRTEAFF. This chain connects TRBV28 to TRBJ1-1; D gene uncertain. V was cut by 6 bases and J by 5 bases, with 4 bases left in between. The germline V gene encodes CDR1 MDHEN and CDR2 SYDVKM. The CDR3 covers 10 residues.

This clonotype was detected ten times or more. The chain carries TRBV20-1 and TRBJ2-7; 11 bases are shared with TRBD2. Trimming removed 5 bases from V and 6 bases from J; junction bases left unmatched: 6. Germline V gene data show CDR1 as DFQATT and CDR2 as SNEGSKA (reference sequence). The CDR3 has 13 amino acids. DNA for the CDR3: TGCAGTGCTTCGCCCGGGACTAGCGGCGAGCAGTACTTC. Protein: CSASPGTSGEQYF.

The rearrangement uses TRBV30 and TRBJ2-7, with 7 bases that match TRBD2. V gave up 5 bases and J gave up 5 bases; unmatched junction bases: 6. Per germline, CDR1 GTSNPN and CDR2 SVGIG (reference sequence). The CDR3 runs 12 residues. The CDR3 spells CAWGGGINEQYF. The CDR3, as DNA: TGTGCCTGGGGCGGGGGTATTAACGAGCAGTACTTC.

The CDR3 region has the DNA TGTGCCAGCAGCTTGCGGGACGTGAACACTGAAGCTTTCTTT. It specifies CASSLRDVNTEAFF. The chain combines TRBV7-2 with TRBJ1-1; maybe TRBD1 (5 bases). V lost 3 bases and J lost 0, with 8 bases in between. The germline CDR1 and CDR2 sequences are SGHTA and FQGNSA. CDR3 length equals 14 residues.

The rearrangement links TRBV6-1 to TRBJ1-1; D unclear. The germline V and J ends were trimmed by 7 bases and 2 bases, with 14 bases remaining between them. The CDR3 contains 14 residues. Germline CDR1 is MNHNS and CDR2 is SASEGT. In DNA, the CDR3 is TGTGCCAGCACGGTCAATGGGCTAAACACTGAAGCTTTCTTT. Amino acids: CASTVNGLNTEAFF.

In this sample, this clonotype turned up once. The rearrangement joins TRBV6-2 or TRBV6-3 to TRBJ1-3, with D possibly TRBD1 on 5 matching bases. Deletions cut 2 bases from V and 4 bases from J, with 12 bases between. Looked up from germline, CDR1 is MNHEY and CDR2 is SVGEGT. The CDR3 contains 15 residues. The CDR3 is CASSYPDRDGNTIYF. The CDR3 DNA sequence: TGTGCCAGCAGTTACCCAGACAGAGACGGAAACACCATATATTTT.

This clonotype was detected once. The chain is built from TRBV12-3 or TRBV12-4 and TRBJ1-5; 9 bases fit TRBD1. The length of the CDR3 is 15 residues. The V and J ends lost 5 bases and 1 base, in that order; junction bases with no gene match: 3. CDR3: CASSTGGASNQPQHF. The CDR3 nucleotides are TGTGCCAGCAGTACAGGGGGCGCGAGCAATCAGCCCCAGCATTTT.

This clonotype came up many times. The chain combines TRBV6-4 with TRBJ2-2; 8 positions match TRBD2. This CDR3 has 15 residues. With 5 bases clipped from V and 8 bases from J, the junction kept 10 bases outside the gene matches. Per germline, CDR1 MRHNA and CDR2 SNTAGT. In DNA form, the CDR3 reads TGTGCCAGCAGTCCAGTAGCGGGAAAGGCTGGGGAGCTGTTTTTT. Amino acid sequence: CASSPVAGKAGELFF.

This clonotype came up many times. The chain links TRBV28 to TRBJ1-2; TRBD1 might be the D (5 bases). Per germline, CDR1 MDHEN and CDR2 SYDVKM. The CDR3 loop spans 14 amino acids. V dropped 1 base and J dropped 6 bases, with 12 bases sitting between them. The CDR3 sequence is CASSLLLAGNGYTF. The CDR3 DNA is TGTGCCAGCAGTTTATTATTGGCAGGGAATGGCTACACCTTC.

This clonotype was found many times. The genes are TRBV19 and TRBJ2-4, with D tentatively TRBD2 (5 bases). CDR1 and CDR2 from the germline V gene are LNHDA and SQIVND (reference sequence). The V end was cut by 2 bases, the J end by 5 bases, with 10 bases between. This CDR3 has 14 residues. The CDR3 here is CASSIRTRENIQYF. In DNA form, the CDR3 reads TGTGCCAGTAGTATACGAACTAGAGAAAACATTCAGTACTTC.

This clonotype was recorded at least ten times. Here the CDR3 reads CASSQERTSYEQYF. Here the CDR3 DNA reads TGTGCCAGCAGCCAAGAACGTACGAGCTACGAGCAGTACTTC. The chain joins TRBV4-2 to TRBJ2-7; no clear D. Germline V gene sequence: CDR1 LGHNA, CDR2 YNFKEQ. The ends were cut back, 0 bases at V and 3 bases at J, with 9 bases in the middle. This CDR3 has 14 amino acids.

In DNA form, the CDR3 reads TGTGCCAGCAGTGAAGCGACAGGGGGGAATCAGCCCCAGCATTTT. As protein: CASSEATGGNQPQHF. The chain has TRBV6-1 and TRBJ1-5, with 9 bases identical to TRBD1. The CDR3 consists of 15 residues. From germline, CDR1 is MNHNS and CDR2 SASEGT. V lost 0 bases and J lost 4; bases outside the gene matches: 1.